These T cell receptor beta chains were read from a single sample in a study of T cell repertoires in cytomegalovirus infection. TCRdb fed the reads into MiXCR, producing one record per CDR3 protein. This table has about 740,000 distinct CDR3 sequences, about a third appearing once. The material sequenced was PBMCs. These receptors came from a human donor in good health (CMV status not recorded). Some clones in this sample may be carry-over from other donors' samples. CDR3s include the opening cysteine and the closing phenylalanine or tryptophan. The order of the fields is J gene, V gene, D gene, clone size, CDR3 protein, CDR3 DNA. The D gene is left open where the match is weak. Some rows have no size entry. The others give once, few or many, or a class for an expanded clone.

TRBJ1-2 TRBV7-2 NA few CASSSFQGNGYTF TGTGCCAGCAGCTCCTTTCAGGGAAATGGCTACACCTTC
TRBJ2-2 TRBV28 TRBD2 few CASSPSGGSTGELFF TGTGCCAGCAGCCCTAGCGGGGGTAGCACCGGGGAGCTGTTTTTT
TRBJ1-6 TRBV5-1 NA NA CASSLAGRDGSPLHF TGCGCCAGCAGCTTGGCAGGCAGGGACGGTTCACCCCTCCACTTT
TRBJ2-1 TRBV6-5 NA few CASKLSGQSSYNEQFF TGTGCCAGCAAGTTATCCGGGCAGAGCTCCTACAATGAGCAGTTCTTC
TRBJ2-1 TRBV19 TRBD1 NA CASSFRGRAGLNEQFF TGTGCCAGTAGTTTCAGGGGGCGAGCCGGACTCAATGAGCAGTTCTTC
TRBJ2-7 TRBV6-2/TRBV6-3 TRBD1 few CASSYSTLGQGGRLDF TGTGCCAGCAGTTACTCGACCCTGGGACAGGGGGGTCGGCTCGACTTC
TRBJ2-6 TRBV7-6 NA many CASSLAGFGANVLTF TGTGCCAGCAGCTTAGCTGGGTTCGGGGCCAACGTCCTGACTTTC
TRBJ2-1 TRBV7-9 TRBD1 few CASTISGQGGEQFF TGTGCCAGCACCATATCGGGACAGGGGGGCGAGCAGTTCTTC
TRBJ1-4 TRBV7-2 NA many CASSLRGRGSGTNEKLFF TGTGCCAGCAGCTTACGTGGACGAGGGAGTGGCACTAATGAAAAACTGTTTTTT
TRBJ2-7 TRBV7-8 TRBD2 NA CASSFGGRGAYEQYF TGTGCCAGCAGCTTTGGGGGGAGGGGTGCCTACGAGCAGTACTTC
TRBJ2-3 TRBV28 NA NA CASSFAVGPGRTDTQYF TGTGCCAGCAGTTTCGCTGTCGGGCCGGGAAGAACAGATACGCAGTATTTT
TRBJ2-1 TRBV7-2 TRBD2 many CASSAGTSGNDEQFF TGTGCCAGCAGCGCCGGGACTAGCGGTAACGATGAGCAGTTCTTC
TRBJ1-1 TRBV7-8 NA few CASSLDHSPWNTEAFF TGTGCCAGCAGCTTAGACCACAGTCCCTGGAACACTGAAGCTTTCTTT
TRBJ2-3 TRBV19 NA few CATTEGRHTDTQYF TGTGCCACCACCGAGGGGCGCCACACAGATACGCAGTATTTT
TRBJ2-2 TRBV7-6 TRBD2 once CASSSTSGGLSGELFF TGTGCCAGCAGCTCGACTAGCGGGGGGCTCTCCGGGGAGCTGTTTTTT
TRBJ1-1 TRBV6-5 NA NA CASRNNRVRNTEAFF TGTGCCAGCAGAAACAACAGGGTAAGAAATACTGAAGCTTTCTTT
TRBJ2-2 TRBV24-1 TRBD2 NA CATSDLAGGPDTGELFF TGTGCCACCAGTGACCTAGCGGGAGGGCCGGACACCGGGGAGCTGTTTTTT
TRBJ2-1 TRBV20-1 TRBD2 few CSATTLGLAGSSSYNEQFF TGCAGTGCTACCACCCTAGGACTAGCGGGTTCGAGCTCCTACAATGAGCAGTTCTTC
TRBJ2-1 TRBV28 TRBD2 few CASSSAGLAGLDEQFF TGTGCCAGCAGTAGCGCGGGACTAGCGGGGTTAGATGAGCAGTTCTTC
TRBJ2-3 TRBV10-3 TRBD2 NA CAISVLAGGLTDTQYF TGTGCCATCAGTGTACTAGCGGGAGGCCTCACAGATACGCAGTATTTT
TRBJ2-4 TRBV28 NA many CASSLMSSSAKNIQYF TGTGCCAGCAGTTTAATGTCTAGCTCAGCCAAAAACATTCAGTACTTC
TRBJ2-7 TRBV7-2 TRBD2 many CASSLIHTRVSGKTYEQYF TGTGCCAGCAGCCTCATACATACAAGGGTTAGCGGGAAAACCTACGAGCAGTACTTC
TRBJ2-1 TRBV10-2 NA NA CASSELGGQYNEQFF TGCGCCAGCAGTGAGTTGGGGGGCCAATACAATGAGCAGTTCTTC
TRBJ1-5 TRBV6-6 NA NA CASSLKAPAGDSNQPQHF TGTGCCAGCAGTTTAAAGGCCCCGGCGGGTGATAGCAATCAGCCCCAGCATTTT
TRBJ2-3 TRBV6-6 NA NA CASREDTQYF TGTGCCAGCAGGGAAGATACGCAGTATTTT